A single sample is the source of the 30 T cell receptor beta chains below, sequenced in a study of OX40 agonist ivuxolimab in advanced cancers. Sequencing used immunoSEQ multiplex PCR; TCRdb keeps in-frame clones, though not all of them. Of about 84,000 clones in the sample, over 85% were seen once. The specimen comprised CD4+ or CD8+ T cells sorted from blood, sampled in a trial of the OX40 agonist ivuxolimab. The receptors were sampled from an adult with an advanced solid tumor such as melanoma, head and neck, liver or kidney cancer.

V gene TRBV6-4 combines with J gene TRBJ2-3; TRBD2 might be the D (7 bases). Germline V CDR1 and CDR2: MRHNA, SNTAGT. The CDR3 is 14 amino acids. V was pared by 8 bases and J by 4 bases, with 16 bases between. CDR3: CASAPRGAADTQYF. Here the CDR3 DNA reads TGTGCCAGCGCCCCTCGGGGGGCTGCAGATACGCAGTATTTT.

V and J are TRBV10-3 and TRBJ2-1, with TRBD2 matching over 10 bases. The CDR3 spans 11 residues. The junction had 2 bases not matched to a gene; V was cut back by 11 bases and J by 7 bases. Per germline, CDR1 ENHRY and CDR2 SYGVKD. This CDR3 reads CASTSGNEQFF. The CDR3 region has the DNA TGTGCCTCGACTAGCGGGAATGAGCAGTTCTTC.

The V and J genes are TRBV30 and TRBJ1-3; no definite D call. This CDR3 contains 16 residues. CDR1 is GTSNPN, CDR2 SVGIG, per germline (reference sequence). V lost 1 base to trimming and J lost 2 bases, with 15 bases between them. The CDR3 sequence is CAWSGYSRLTGNTIYF. CDR3 coding DNA: TGTGCCTGGAGTGGTTACAGTCGCCTAACTGGAAACACCATATATTTT.

V gene TRBV5-1 combines with J gene TRBJ2-7; 7 positions match TRBD1. CDR3 length: 12 amino acids. The junction had 6 bases not matched to a gene; V was cut back by 2 bases and J by 10 bases. Germline values: CDR1 SGHRS, CDR2 YFSETQ. The CDR3 DNA sequence: TGCGCCAGCAGCTTTGGGACAGAGTCTCAGTACTTC. Encoded protein: CASSFGTESQYF.

The chain joins TRBV6-1 to TRBJ1-2, with 9 bases fitting TRBD1. With V trimmed by 5 bases and J by 4 bases, 8 bases remained unmatched. Germline lookup yields CDR1 MNHNS and CDR2 SASEGT. This CDR3 has 15 residues. The CDR3 DNA follows: TGTGCCAGCAGTCCGGGACAGGGATTACCCTATGGCTACACCTTC. It is translated as CASSPGQGLPYGYTF.

This chain uses TRBV30 with TRBJ1-2, with 9 positions matching TRBD1. The V and J ends lost 3 bases and 7 bases, in that order; junction bases with no gene match: 15. CDR3 length equals 16 residues. Germline loops: CDR1 GTSNPN, CDR2 SVGIG (reference sequence). The CDR3 DNA reads TGTGCCTGGAGCCCCTATGGGACAGGGAAATATGGTGGCTACACCTTC. This codes for CAWSPYGTGKYGGYTF.

The DNA for the CDR3 is TGTGCCAGCAGCACTCACAGCTCAGCGGGAGGAATAAACTACGAGCAGTACTTC. Residues: CASSTHSSAGGINYEQYF. This sequence joins TRBV9 and TRBJ2-7; TRBD2 matches at 9 bases. The V gene's germline CDR1 is SGDLS and CDR2 YYNGEE. The CDR3 has 18 amino acids. With 4 bases clipped from V and 3 bases from J, the junction kept 17 bases outside the gene matches.

This clone was seen just once. The rearrangement links TRBV7-3 to TRBJ2-1; 11 bases agree with TRBD2. The CDR3 runs 17 residues. The junction had 10 bases not matched to a gene; V was cut back by 5 bases and J by 4 bases. The germline V gene encodes CDR1 SGHTA and CDR2 FQGTGA. CDR3 amino acids: CASSALLAGARYNEQFF. The CDR3, as DNA: TGTGCCAGCAGCGCCTTACTAGCGGGAGCGAGGTACAATGAGCAGTTCTTC. The whole variable domain, remainder taken from reference TRBV7-3 and TRBJ2-1, is GAGVSQTPSNKVTEKGKYVELRCDPISGHTALYWYRQSLGQGPEFLIYFQGTGAADDSGLPNDRFFAVRPEGSVSTLKIQRTERGDSAVYLCASSALLAGARYNEQFFGPGTRLTVL.

In this sample, this clone turned up once. This sequence joins TRBV6-6 and TRBJ1-2; unclear D gene. V lost 11 bases, J lost 3 bases, and 10 bases lay in between. The CDR3 contains 11 residues. The germline CDR1 and CDR2 sequences are MNHNY and SVGAGI (reference sequence). The CDR3 protein is CAGSKDYGYTF. The CDR3 nucleotides read TGTGCCGGGTCTAAGGACTATGGCTACACCTTC.

This clone appeared once. The J gene is TRBJ2-1, the V gene TRBV6-1; D remains ambiguous. This CDR3 is built from 15 residues. Germline CDR1 is MNHNS and CDR2 is SASEGT. V lost 7 bases, J lost 6 bases, and 19 bases lay in between. The CDR3 nucleotides are TGTGCCAGCACACCAGTCCGACCCGAGTTCAATGAGCAGTTCTTC. Its translation: CASTPVRPEFNEQFF.

This rearrangement joins TRBV9 to TRBJ2-7, with D uncertain. Trimming took 3 bases from V and 3 from J, leaving 10 bases between them. Germline values: CDR1 SGDLS, CDR2 YYNGEE. CDR3 length: 13 residues. CDR3 protein: CASSAQNSYEQYF. The CDR3 DNA is TGTGCCAGCAGCGCCCAAAATAGCTACGAGCAGTACTTC. Looking up the rest from reference TRBV9 and TRBJ2-7 gives the full variable domain: DSGVTQTPKHLITATGQRVTLRCSPRSGDLSVYWYQQSLDQGLQFLIQYYNGEERAKGNILERFSAQQFPDLHSELNLSSLELGDSALYFCASSAQNSYEQYFGPGTRLTVT.

The chain is built from TRBV5-1 and TRBJ1-1, with D maybe TRBD1 (6 bases). Germline CDR1 SGHRS, CDR2 YFSETQ. Deletions cut 7 bases from V and 11 bases from J, with 21 bases between. This CDR3 contains 13 residues. The CDR3 bases are TGCGCCAGCCAACTTGCGGGGGCACGCACGGCTTTCTTT. Its translation: CASQLAGARTAFF.

CDR3 bases: TGTGCCAGCAGTTGGGGACAGGACGCAAGGCCGTTTTTT. The encoded protein is CASSWGQDARPFF. The V and J genes are TRBV11-3 and TRBJ2-2; 8 bases align to TRBD1. The V segment lost 6 bases and the J segment 16 bases; nucleotides outside the gene matches: 13. This CDR3 has 13 amino acids. CDR1 SGHNT and CDR2 YENEEA come from the germline V gene.

The chain combines TRBV7-7 with TRBJ2-7, with no clear D. CDR1 is SSHAT, CDR2 FNYEAQ, per germline (reference sequence). The CDR3 totals 15 residues. V gave up 5 bases and J gave up 6 bases, with 20 bases separating them. CDR3 sequence reads: CASSDSPGKVSEQYF. CDR3 nucleotide sequence: TGTGCCAGCAGCGACTCCCCCGGCAAGGTCAGCGAGCAGTACTTC.

V and J are TRBV5-1 and TRBJ1-1; D is unresolved. The CDR3 length is 15 residues. With 0 bases removed from V and 3 bases from J, the gap between germline ends came to 12 bases. CDR1 SGHRS and CDR2 YFSETQ come from the germline V gene. CDR3 DNA: TGCGCCAGCAGCTTGGATGGTAGGACCTACACTGAAGCTTTCTTT. Translating gives CASSLDGRTYTEAFF.

The table lists this clone with a count of one. The chain has TRBV5-4 and TRBJ2-7; D perhaps matches TRBD2 (6 bases). The CDR3 is 14 residues long. Germline values: CDR1 SGHNT, CDR2 YYREEE (reference sequence). Trimming stripped 4 bases from V and 7 bases from J, with 18 bases between. CDR3 loop: CASSAGLSGREQYF. The CDR3 DNA is TGTGCCAGCAGCGCCGGTCTTTCTGGGAGGGAGCAGTACTTC.

The gene calls are TRBV7-2 and TRBJ2-7, with TRBD2 matching over 16 bases. Germline CDR1 reads SGHTA; CDR2 reads FQGNSA. This CDR3 is 17 amino acids long. V gave up 4 bases and J gave up 3 bases; unmatched junction bases: 6. CDR3 region: CASSWGTSGRVVYEQYF. The DNA of the CDR3 is TGTGCCAGCAGCTGGGGGACTAGCGGGAGGGTGGTCTACGAGCAGTACTTC. The full variable domain, its missing parts supplied by reference TRBV7-2 and TRBJ2-7, is GAGVSQSPSNKVTEKGKDVELRCDPISGHTALYWYRQSLGQGLEFLIYFQGNSAPDKSGLPSDRFSAERTGGSVSTLTIQRTQQEDSAVYLCASSWGTSGRVVYEQYFGPGTRLTVT.

V usage is TRBV7-6 and J usage is TRBJ2-5; 9 bases are a match to TRBD1. The CDR3 runs to 13 residues. V gave up 2 bases and J gave up 14 bases; unmatched junction bases: 9. Germline CDR1 and CDR2: SGHVS and FNYEAQ. The CDR3 is CASSLLGTGSLYF. In DNA, the CDR3 is TGTGCCAGCAGCTTACTCGGGACAGGGAGTTTATACTTC.

This chain joins TRBV10-1 and TRBJ2-7; TRBD1 matches at 8 bases. There are 15 residues in the CDR3. Germline lookup yields CDR1 WNHNN and CDR2 SYGVQD (reference sequence). Trimming took 9 bases from V and 1 from J; bases not matched to a gene: 11. The CDR3 protein is CARRQGPLGSYEQYF. The CDR3, as DNA: TGCGCCAGACGACAGGGGCCTCTGGGGTCCTACGAGCAGTACTTC.

This clone was counted between two and nine times. This chain connects TRBV29-1 to TRBJ2-1; TRBD1 is a possible D gene (6 bases). CDR1 is SQVTM, CDR2 ANQGSEA, per germline. This CDR3 spans 14 amino acids. The V end was cut by 6 bases, the J end by 4 bases, with 16 bases between. CDR3 DNA sequence: TGCAGCGTGCAGACAGGAATGATGTACAATGAGCAGTTCTTC. Its translation: CSVQTGMMYNEQFF.

The chain links TRBV6-1 to TRBJ1-2; D is perhaps TRBD1 (5 bases). Germline values: CDR1 MNHNS, CDR2 SASEGT. V shed 3 bases and J shed 7 bases, with 15 bases lying between them. This CDR3 spans 14 amino acids. CDR3 region: CASSDVTTRGGYTF. In DNA form, the CDR3 reads TGTGCCAGCAGTGACGTGACTACTAGGGGTGGCTACACCTTC.

Here the CDR3 reads CSVIRGSYEQYF. Written as DNA, the CDR3 is TGCAGCGTTATCAGGGGTTCCTACGAGCAGTACTTC. The chain carries TRBV29-1 and TRBJ2-7; possibly TRBD1 for D (6 bases). CDR3 length equals 12 residues. The germline V and J ends were trimmed by 5 bases and 1 base, with 9 bases remaining between them. Germline-derived CDR1 and CDR2 are SQVTM and ANQGSEA.

This chain links TRBV6-1 with TRBJ2-7; the match to TRBD2 covers 7 bases. Germline V gene lookup returns CDR1 MNHNS and CDR2 SASEGT. The V gene end was trimmed by 6 bases and the J gene end by 7 bases; junction bases not matched to a gene: 9. The CDR3 length is 13 residues. CDR3 nucleotide sequence: TGTGCCAGCAGAATCAACCTCGGGGGGGAGCAGTACTTC. Its translation is CASRINLGGEQYF.

This chain links TRBV19 with TRBJ2-2, with 10 positions matching TRBD2. The CDR3 contains 16 residues. Trimming cost V 3 bases and J 6 bases; bases outside gene matches: 7. Germline V gives CDR1 LNHDA, CDR2 SQIVND (reference sequence). The CDR3 loop reads CASSIPGTSVSGELFF. The CDR3 coding sequence is TGTGCCAGTAGTATCCCCGGGACTAGCGTTTCCGGGGAGCTGTTTTTT.

CDR3 in amino acids: CASSSMTGGLTDTQYF. DNA of the CDR3: TGTGCCAGCAGTTCTATGACAGGGGGCTTAACAGATACGCAGTATTTT. The rearrangement links TRBV28 to TRBJ2-3, with TRBD1 identical over 10 bases. The CDR3 is made up of 16 amino acids. Germline V lookup: CDR1 MDHEN, CDR2 SYDVKM. With 4 bases clipped from V and 3 bases from J, the junction kept 7 bases outside the gene matches.

A note on this clone: Sequence at one end of the junction differs from germline and may be a read error. This chain joins TRBV30 and TRBJ2-7, with D perhaps assigned TRBD1 or TRBD2 (6 bases each). CDR3 length equals 12 residues. Per germline, CDR1 GTSNPN and CDR2 SVGIG (reference sequence). In nucleotides, the CDR3 is TGTGCATGGACGGGGGCGAGTTCCGAGCAGTACTTC. Amino acid sequence: CAWTGASSEQYF. Full variable domain (outside the CDR3, taken from reference TRBV30 and TRBJ2-7): SQTIHQWPATLVQPVGSPLSLECTVEGTSNPNLYWYRQAAGRGLQLLFYSVGIGQISSEVPQNLSASRPQDRQFILSSKKLLLSDSGFYLCAWTGASSEQYFGPGTRLTVT.

The J gene is TRBJ2-3, the V gene TRBV7-8; perhaps D is TRBD1 or TRBD2 (5 bases each). V lost 4 bases and J lost 4, with 21 bases in between. The CDR3 is made up of 17 amino acids. The germline V gene encodes CDR1 SGHVS and CDR2 FQNEAQ. The CDR3 region has the DNA TGTGCCAGCAGCTCACTCCTTTCTGGGGGTGGGGCAGATACGCAGTATTTT. It encodes CASSSLLSGGGADTQYF.

The rearrangement uses TRBV6-1 and TRBJ1-2; possibly TRBD1 for D (5 bases). This CDR3 comprises 13 residues. The germline CDR1 and CDR2 sequences are MNHNS and SASEGT. With 6 bases removed from V and 8 bases from J, the gap between germline ends came to 16 bases. CDR3: CASRGPGQGGYTF. The CDR3 coding sequence is TGTGCCAGCAGGGGACCAGGGCAGGGCGGCTACACCTTC.

V is TRBV2 and J is TRBJ1-1, with 7 bases lining up with TRBD1. In germline, CDR1 is SNHLY, CDR2 FYNNEI. This CDR3 has 16 residues. V dropped 9 bases and J dropped 0; count of bases not matched to a gene: 13. The CDR3: CASTTTGAFMNTEAFF. The DNA for the CDR3 is TGTGCCAGTACGACCACAGGGGCCTTCATGAACACTGAAGCTTTCTTT.

The table lists this clone with a count of one. The J gene is TRBJ1-2, the V gene TRBV6-1, with 7 bases lining up with TRBD1. The V and J ends lost 7 bases and 4 bases, in that order; junction bases with no gene match: 6. Looked up from germline, CDR1 is MNHNS and CDR2 is SASEGT. The CDR3 spans 13 residues. This CDR3 is CASMGDRGYGYTF. For the CDR3, the DNA is TGTGCCAGCATGGGGGACAGAGGCTATGGCTACACCTTC.